These 18 T cell receptor beta chains share one sample of origin, sequenced in a study of blood T cell repertoires in COVID-19 (dated by TCRdb to about 2020). Library creation used the immunoSEQ multiplex PCR assay. TCRdb provides this immuneACCESS table in a form limited to in-frame rearrangements. Some clones are lacking; in checked studies, under half of them reflect an unresolved V gene, and why the rest are absent is not known. Present in this sample are some 130,000 clones, roughly 90% of which were seen just once. The biggest ten clones account for about 2% of the sample. The sample consisted of peripheral blood. These receptors all come from a man between 65 and 85 years old with active COVID-19.

V usage is TRBV5-6 and J usage is TRBJ2-7; the match to TRBD1 covers 9 bases. The CDR3 has 17 residues. The germline V gene has CDR1 SGHDT and CDR2 YYEEEE. The junction had 14 bases not matched to a gene; V was cut back by 4 bases and J by 3 bases. As DNA, the CDR3 is TGTGCCAGCAGCCTCGAAGACGGGACAGGGAGATACTACGAGCAGTACTTC. Translation gives CASSLEDGTGRYYEQYF.

The chain joins TRBV6-1 to TRBJ1-5; D is unresolved. Trimming cost V 2 bases and J 0 bases, with 20 bases left between them. Germline V gene data show CDR1 as MNHNS and CDR2 as SASEGT. CDR3 length: 19 residues. CDR3 DNA: TGTGCCAGCAGTGAAAGAAGAGGCGGGCTCGCCTATAGCAATCAGCCCCAGCATTTT. The encoded protein is CASSERRGGLAYSNQPQHF.

The chain couples TRBV27 to TRBJ2-7; TRBD1 agrees at 9 bases. The CDR3 consists of 15 residues. Losses at the gene ends were 7 bases for V and 7 bases for J; bases not matched to a gene: 14. Germline CDR1 reads MNHEY; CDR2 reads SMNVEV (reference sequence). CDR3 residues: CASISGTGMSGEQYF. CDR3 coding DNA: TGTGCCAGCATTTCCGGGACAGGGATGTCGGGGGAGCAGTACTTC.

The CDR3 sequence is CSVEQTGRGEKLFF. In nucleotides, the CDR3 is TGCAGCGTGGAACAGACAGGCAGGGGTGAAAAACTGTTTTTT. The chain couples TRBV29-1 to TRBJ1-4, with a tentative D call TRBD1 (6 bases). Trimming removed 6 bases from V and 7 bases from J, with 18 bases in between. The germline V gene encodes CDR1 SQVTM and CDR2 ANQGSEA. CDR3 length: 14 amino acids.

The genes are TRBV6-5 and TRBJ1-1, with D possibly matching TRBD1 (5 bases). CDR1 and CDR2 (germline): MNHEY, SVGAGI. V was pared by 5 bases and J by 1 base, with 11 bases between. The CDR3 is 14 amino acids. Here the CDR3 DNA reads TGTGCCAGCAGTATTACGACAGCGAACACTGAAGCTTTCTTT. Translation gives CASSITTANTEAFF.

This clone was seen only a few times. Other DNA sequences in this specimen translate into the identical CDR3. This chain joins TRBV11-3 and TRBJ2-3, with D possibly matching TRBD2 (6 bases). The CDR3 length is 14 residues. The V end lost 2 bases, the J end lost 2 bases, and 8 bases lay between the germline ends. Per germline, CDR1 SGHNT and CDR2 YENEEA. CDR3: CASSLTSSTDTQYF. The CDR3 nucleotides are TGTGCCAGCAGCTTAACTAGCTCCACAGATACGCAGTATTTT.

J is TRBJ2-2 and V is TRBV27; 10 nucleotides match TRBD1. Germline CDR1 is MNHEY and CDR2 is SMNVEV (reference sequence). The ends lost 5 bases at V and 4 bases at J; junction bases unmatched: 4. This CDR3 is built from 15 residues. In DNA form, the CDR3 reads TGTGCCAGCAGTAAGGGACAGGGGCGCACCGGGGAGCTGTTTTTT. Encoded protein: CASSKGQGRTGELFF.

The chain combines TRBV7-2 with TRBJ1-5, with D uncertain. V was cut by 1 base and J by 0 bases, with 10 bases left in between. Germline V gives CDR1 SGHTA, CDR2 FQGNSA. The CDR3 is 16 residues long. CDR3 coding DNA: TGTGCCAGCAGCTTAGGCGGTGGATATAGCAATCAGCCCCAGCATTTT. This sequence encodes CASSLGGGYSNQPQHF.

The chain combines TRBV6-5 with TRBJ2-7; the match to TRBD1 covers 12 bases. Germline loops: CDR1 MNHEY, CDR2 SVGAGI. J lost 5 bases, V lost 8 bases, and 7 bases had no gene match. The CDR3 has 14 amino acids. This CDR3 is CASLRDRGLNEQYF. The CDR3 nucleotides read TGTGCCAGCCTCCGGGACAGGGGGCTAAACGAGCAGTACTTC.

This chain joins TRBV6-6 and TRBJ2-7, with 9 bases matching TRBD1. Germline V gene lookup returns CDR1 MNHNY and CDR2 SVGAGI (reference sequence). The CDR3 totals 12 residues. Losses at the gene ends were 6 bases for V and 10 bases for J; bases not matched to a gene: 7. In nucleotides, the CDR3 is TGTGCCAGCAGCTGGGACAGGGACGTACAGTACTTC. Translating gives CASSWDRDVQYF.

The chain recombines TRBV7-2 with TRBJ2-1; D is possibly TRBD2 (6 bases). Germline loops: CDR1 SGHTA, CDR2 FQGNSA. The CDR3 length is 14 residues. V dropped 8 bases and J dropped 4 bases, with 15 bases sitting between them. CDR3 coding DNA: TGTGCCAGCGGGCGGGCGGGGTCTTACAATGAGCAGTTCTTC. Protein sequence: CASGRAGSYNEQFF.

V is TRBV3-1 (or the pseudogene TRBV3-2) and J is TRBJ1-1; D not certain. Looked up from germline, CDR1 is LGHDT and CDR2 is YNNKEL (reference sequence). This CDR3 region has 12 residues. Trimming shortened V by 4 bases and J by 5 bases, and 8 bases separated the two germline ends. The CDR3 region has the DNA TGTGCCAGCAGCCCTACGGGGACTGAAGCTTTCTTT. It codes for CASSPTGTEAFF.

The chain uses TRBV29-1 and TRBJ2-1; D is unclear. The germline gives CDR1 SQVTM, CDR2 ANQGSEA. Trimming removed 6 bases at V and 0 bases at J, with 9 bases between. The CDR3 covers 13 residues. Here the CDR3 reads CSVVASSYNEQFF. DNA for the CDR3: TGCAGCGTCGTTGCTAGCTCCTACAATGAGCAGTTCTTC.

The chain joins TRBV10-3 to TRBJ1-5; 9 bases match TRBD1. The CDR3 spans 14 residues. Germline V gene sequence: CDR1 ENHRY, CDR2 SYGVKD. V was pared by 6 bases and J by 3 bases, with 3 bases of the junction left unmatched. The CDR3 DNA reads TGTGCCATCAGCCGGACAGGGGACAATCAGCCCCAGCATTTT. This gives the protein CAISRTGDNQPQHF.

The chain links TRBV11-2 to TRBJ2-3; 11 bases line up with TRBD2. Germline CDR1 is SGHAT and CDR2 is FQNNGV. The J segment lost 2 bases and the V segment lost 1 base, leaving 5 bases of the junction unmatched. This CDR3 spans 17 amino acids. The CDR3 region is CASSLVGLAAFTDTQYF. In nucleotides, the CDR3 is TGTGCCAGCAGCTTAGTGGGACTAGCGGCTTTCACAGATACGCAGTATTTT.

The chain combines TRBV9 with TRBJ2-2, with D possibly TRBD2 on 7 matching bases. The CDR3 runs 15 residues. CDR1 is SGDLS and CDR2 is YYNGEE in the germline V gene. With 0 bases removed from V and 5 bases from J, the gap between germline ends came to 11 bases. Written as DNA, the CDR3 is TGTGCCAGCAGCGTAGAGGGGGGGAAAACCGGGGAGCTGTTTTTT. Residues: CASSVEGGKTGELFF. The whole variable domain, remainder taken from reference TRBV9 and TRBJ2-2, is DSGVTQTPKHLITATGQRVTLRCSPRSGDLSVYWYQQSLDQGLQFLIQYYNGEERAKGNILERFSAQQFPDLHSELNLSSLELGDSALYFCASSVEGGKTGELFFGEGSRLTVL.

The CDR3 here is CASSAPGLARNEQFF. The CDR3 DNA reads as TGTGCCAGCAGTGCTCCGGGACTAGCGAGGAATGAGCAGTTCTTC. This chain joins TRBV28 and TRBJ2-1; 10 nucleotides match TRBD2. The J segment lost 7 bases and the V segment lost 5 bases, leaving 8 bases of the junction unmatched. This CDR3 is 15 amino acids long. In germline, CDR1 is MDHEN, CDR2 SYDVKM.

This chain joins TRBV5-1 and TRBJ2-1; TRBD1 is a possible D gene (7 bases). This CDR3 contains 12 residues. Trimming pared 4 bases from V and 9 bases from J, leaving 11 bases between. The germline V gene has CDR1 SGHRS and CDR2 YFSETQ. In DNA, the CDR3 is TGCGCCAGCAGCCAGGGGGGAGGTGAGCAGTTCTTC. Its protein product is CASSQGGGEQFF.